The clone carrying this T cell receptor beta chain was recorded a few times. This table comes from immunoSEQ multiplex PCR, and its TCRdb copy is limited to in-frame clones, with some not included. The sample records over 60,000 clones, roughly 82% being singletons. The ends lost 9 bases at V and 8 bases at J; junction bases unmatched: 11. Per the germline V gene, CDR1 is MNHEY and CDR2 is SVGAGI. The CDR3 length is 14 residues. The data belong to a study of blood T cell repertoires in COVID-19. The wider study: Sites in the United States, Italy and Spain provided acute and convalescent COVID-19 samples. The cDNA or gDNA used as material had been derived from T cells, B-cell-depleted T cells, or PBMCs.

The receptor comes from a human donor in a cohort sampled during active COVID-19. This chain uses TRBV6-5 with TRBJ1-2, with 11 bases fitting TRBD1. The sequenced material came from peripheral blood. The CDR3 protein is CASIWTGGARGYTF. The CDR3 bases are TGTGCCAGTATTTGGACAGGGGGCGCGAGAGGCTACACCTTC.